The T cell receptor (beta chain) described here comes from a study of early T cells in non-severe SARS-CoV-2 infection. Background on the study: From unsorted whole blood, bulk RNA was sequenced, and the chains remained unpaired.

Individual cDNA molecules were tagged with unique molecular identifiers. TCRdb redid the calling of the 5' RACE reads with MiXCR, one entry per CDR3 protein. The sample lists nearly 80,000 distinct CDR3 sequences, 9.5% to 15% occurring once. This clonotype has more than one count but fewer than ten. Its antigen is currently unknown. Study-wide results and limits: Matching with VDJdb favored anti-spike CD8 responses (missing private and CD4 specificities).

Per the germline V gene, CDR1 is SGHTA and CDR2 is FQGNSA. V was trimmed by 5 bases and J by 10 bases, leaving 15 bases between them. The CDR3 is 13 amino acids. The sample was whole blood. This chain links TRBV7-2 with TRBJ2-1; no definite D call. This sequence was found in an adult who was a healthcare worker with PCR-confirmed SARS-CoV-2 infection or an uninfected control (not recorded which). CDR3 sequence (DNA): TGTGCCAGCAGCCCATTACTGCGGACCGAGCAGTTCTTC. As protein: CASSPLLRTEQFF.